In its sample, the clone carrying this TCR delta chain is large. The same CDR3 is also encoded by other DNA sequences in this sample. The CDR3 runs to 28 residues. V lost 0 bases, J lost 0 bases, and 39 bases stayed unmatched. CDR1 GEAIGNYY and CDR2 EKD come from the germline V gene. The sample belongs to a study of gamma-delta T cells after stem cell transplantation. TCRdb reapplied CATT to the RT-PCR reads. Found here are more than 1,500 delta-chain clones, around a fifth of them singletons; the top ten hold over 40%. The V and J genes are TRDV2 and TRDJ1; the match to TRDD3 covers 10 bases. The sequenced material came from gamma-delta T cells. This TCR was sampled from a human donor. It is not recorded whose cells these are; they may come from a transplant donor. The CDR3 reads CACDTLRLDRSITGGIREPSTYTDKLIF. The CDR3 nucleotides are TGTGCCTGTGACACCCTCAGGTTGGATAGATCTATTACTGGGGGGATACGGGAACCTTCGACTTACACCGATAAACTCATCTTT.